This section outlines one T cell receptor beta chain sequence together with its context. This specimen comes from a study of T cell responses to AZD1222 COVID-19 vaccine. Study-wide context: Whether given at about 4 or about 12 weeks, second doses were pooled.

Only in-frame clones appear in the TCRdb table, and some are missing; sequencing was by immunoSEQ multiplex PCR. The profile covers more than 95,000 clones, with more than 85% appearing a single time and roughly 8% taken by the ten largest. Sequencing used peripheral blood, obtained on day 0 of AZD1222 vaccination. This TCR was recovered from an adult in good health.

The CDR3 reads CASSPRAGTGVYGYTF. In DNA form, the CDR3 reads TGTGCCAGCAGCCCTAGAGCCGGGACAGGAGTCTATGGCTACACCTTC. The chain recombines TRBV7-9 with TRBJ1-2; 8 nucleotides agree with TRBD1. V shed 5 bases, J shed 4 bases, and the junction held 12 bases outside the gene matches. Germline V CDR1 and CDR2: SEHNR, FQNEAQ (reference sequence). CDR3 length equals 16 residues. Complete variable domain (other parts from reference TRBV7-9 and TRBJ1-2): DTGVSQNPRHKITKRGQNVTFRCDPISEHNRLYWYRQTLGQGPEFLTYFQNEAQLEKSRLLSDRFSAERPKGSFSTLEIQRTEQGDSAMYLCASSPRAGTGVYGYTFGSGTRLTVV.